The 9 T cell receptor beta chains listed next were all sequenced from one sample in a study of metastatic and nonmetastatic thyroid tumors. No patient had received any treatment before thyroid surgery. TCRdb re-called the PCR reads with MiXCR. This table holds tens of thousands of clones, 22% found once. The sequenced sample was blood. The receptors derive from a female donor with papillary thyroid cancer or a benign thyroid nodule (not recorded which). Some clones in this sample may be carry-over from other donors' samples.

In this sample, this clone turned up many times. This rearrangement joins TRBV5-4 to TRBJ2-1; D call uncertain. This CDR3 is built from 13 residues. From germline, CDR1 is SGHNT and CDR2 YYREEE (reference sequence). V was clipped by 4 bases and J by 0 bases, with 5 bases between them. The CDR3 DNA sequence: TGTGCCAGCAGCCCGGGCTCCTACAATGAGCAGTTCTTC. Protein: CASSPGSYNEQFF.

In this sample, this clone turned up many times. The chain combines TRBV6-2 or TRBV6-3 with TRBJ2-3; D gene ambiguous. The ends were cut back, 8 bases at V and 3 bases at J, with 6 bases in the middle. The CDR3 spans 11 residues. The germline gives CDR1 MNHEY, CDR2 SVGEGT. CDR3 DNA sequence: TGTGCCAGCGAAGGGACAGATACGCAGTATTTT. Translated: CASEGTDTQYF.

In this sample, this clone turned up many times. The chain couples TRBV20-1 to TRBJ2-5; 14 bases fit TRBD2. V shed 1 base and J 4 bases; nucleotides not matched to a gene: 11. Germline CDR1 reads DFQATT; CDR2 reads SNEGSKA (reference sequence). The CDR3 runs 18 residues. CDR3 in amino acids: CSARGGLGLAGGRETQYF. CDR3 nucleotide sequence: TGCAGTGCTAGAGGGGGGCTCGGACTAGCGGGAGGCCGAGAGACCCAGTACTTC.

The chain employs TRBV5-1 and TRBJ2-7; tentative D call: TRBD1 (6 bases). The CDR3 runs to 16 residues. Trimming cost V 4 bases and J 6 bases, with 23 bases left between them. CDR1 and CDR2 (germline): SGHRS, YFSETQ. The CDR3 region is CASSQYGAGGLGEQYF. The CDR3 DNA follows: TGCGCCAGCAGCCAATATGGAGCTGGGGGCCTCGGCGAGCAGTACTTC.

This clone is judged medium-sized. J is TRBJ1-5 and V is TRBV6-5, with no clear D. The length of the CDR3 is 14 residues. V lost 2 bases and J lost 0, with 5 bases in between. Germline V gene sequence: CDR1 MNHEY, CDR2 SVGAGI. CDR3 sequence reads: CASSYNPSNQPQHF. As DNA, the CDR3 is TGTGCCAGCAGTTACAATCCTAGCAATCAGCCCCAGCATTTT.

This clone occurred many times. CDR3 protein: CASSQEVDAGANVLTF. For the CDR3, the DNA is TGTGCCAGCAGCCAAGAGGTCGACGCTGGGGCCAACGTCCTGACTTTC. The chain recombines TRBV3-1 with TRBJ2-6; D gene unclear. This CDR3 comprises 16 residues. Germline CDR1 is LGHDT and CDR2 is YNNKEL (reference sequence). V dropped 0 bases and J dropped 2 bases, with 8 bases sitting between them.

About this clone: A junction boundary mismatches the germline segment, possibly from a read error. DNA of the CDR3: TGTGCCAGCAGTTACGGGGGGCGTACCGAAGCTTTATTT. Translated: CASSYGGRTEALF. The rearrangement joins TRBV6-2 or TRBV6-3 to TRBJ1-1; weak D call: TRBD1 (6 bases). This CDR3 has 13 residues. Germline V gene data show CDR1 as MNHEY and CDR2 as SVGEGT.

This clone is labeled as medium-sized. The chain combines TRBV6-1 with TRBJ1-1, with TRBD1 as a possible D gene (5 bases). CDR3 length: 13 amino acids. Trimming took off 4 bases at V and 0 bases at J, with 6 bases between the two ends. CDR1 and CDR2 from the germline V gene are MNHNS and SASEGT. The CDR3, as DNA: TGTGCCAGCAGTGGACAGCTGAACACTGAAGCTTTCTTT. Protein: CASSGQLNTEAFF.

This clone is labeled as large. V gene TRBV15 combines with J gene TRBJ2-2; D remains unclear. The V end was cut by 1 base, the J end by 1 base, with 7 bases between. From germline, CDR1 is LNHNV and CDR2 YYDKDF (reference sequence). The CDR3 loop spans 15 amino acids. The CDR3 DNA is TGTGCCACCAGCAGAGTCGCAGAGAACACCGGGGAGCTGTTTTTT. Its protein is CATSRVAENTGELFF. The variable domain in full, completed from reference TRBV15 and TRBJ2-2, reads DAMVIQNPRYQVTQFGKPVTLSCSQTLNHNVMYWYQQKSSQAPKLLFHYYDKDFNNEADTPDNFQSRRPNTSFCFLDIRSPGLGDTAMYLCATSRVAENTGELFFGEGSRLTVL.